One sample yielded the 26 T cell receptor beta chains listed below, sequenced in a study of T-cell reconstitution after alpha-beta-depleted transplantation in children. The library targeted TCRbeta and was prepared with unique molecular identifiers. TCRdb re-derived calls from the PCR reads in MiXCR, one entry per CDR3 protein. The repertoire holds hundreds of thousands of distinct CDR3 sequences, roughly 15% seen once, with under 1.2% in the top ten. Sequences were derived from PBMCs from the stem cell graft donor, sampled from the stem cell graft. Receptors originate from a human donor who donated a stem cell graft to a child with acute myeloid leukemia.

The chain recombines TRBV28 with TRBJ1-2, with D maybe TRBD1 (5 bases). The CDR3 has 15 amino acids. The V end lost 4 bases, the J end lost 5 bases, and 17 bases lay between the germline ends. Germline lookup yields CDR1 MDHEN and CDR2 SYDVKM. The CDR3 reads CASSSAGTSFYGYTF. The CDR3 nucleotides read TGTGCCAGCAGTTCGGCCGGGACTTCTTTTTATGGCTACACCTTC.

This clonotype was seen more than once but under ten times. V and J are TRBV29-1 and TRBJ1-1; the D gene is possibly TRBD1 (6 bases). V shed 3 bases and J shed 10 bases, with 21 bases lying between them. This CDR3 is built from 14 residues. The V gene's germline CDR1 is SQVTM and CDR2 ANQGSEA. CDR3 in DNA: TGCAGCGTTGACGGCCGGACAGCCAGAGGGGGAGCTTTCTTT. Translation gives CSVDGRTARGGAFF.

At least ten counts were recorded for this clonotype. This chain uses TRBV7-8 with TRBJ1-3; TRBD1 might be the D (5 bases). V was cut by 5 bases and J by 0 bases, with 14 bases left in between. CDR1 and CDR2 from the germline V gene are SGHVS and FQNEAQ. CDR3 length: 16 residues. CDR3 residues: CASSPGPLSSGNTIYF. Written as DNA, the CDR3 is TGTGCCAGCAGCCCAGGGCCACTGAGCTCTGGAAACACCATATATTTT.

This clonotype was recorded a few times. The chain carries TRBV2 and TRBJ1-1; 8 positions match TRBD1. The J segment lost 3 bases and the V segment lost 6 bases, leaving 9 bases of the junction unmatched. Germline loops: CDR1 SNHLY, CDR2 FYNNEI. This CDR3 is 15 amino acids long. The CDR3 bases are TGTGCCAGCAGCGCCCGGACAGGGAAAGACACTGAAGCTTTCTTT. The encoded protein is CASSARTGKDTEAFF.

Ten or more counts support this clonotype. J is TRBJ2-3 and V is TRBV6-1, with TRBD2 matching 7 bases. CDR3 length equals 14 residues. After removal of 9 bases from V and 3 bases from J, the junction contained 9 bases not matched to a gene. In germline, CDR1 is MNHNS, CDR2 SASEGT. This chain's CDR3 is CARTGGILTDTQYF. The CDR3 DNA follows: TGTGCCAGGACCGGGGGGATATTGACAGATACGCAGTATTTT.

This clonotype has ten or more counts. The chain employs TRBV9 and TRBJ1-6; a weak D match, TRBD1 (6 bases). V lost 3 bases and J lost 7, with 11 bases in between. The CDR3 length is 14 residues. From germline, CDR1 is SGDLS and CDR2 YYNGEE. The DNA of the CDR3 is TGTGCCAGCAGCGCCGGGACACCAAATTCACCCCTCCACTTT. This gives the protein CASSAGTPNSPLHF. Full variable domain (rest looked up from reference TRBV9 and TRBJ1-6): DSGVTQTPKHLITATGQRVTLRCSPRSGDLSVYWYQQSLDQGLQFLIQYYNGEERAKGNILERFSAQQFPDLHSELNLSSLELGDSALYFCASSAGTPNSPLHFGNGTRLTVT.

In this sample, this clonotype turned up many times. The chain links TRBV5-4 to TRBJ2-7, with TRBD1 as a possible D gene (6 bases). V was clipped by 2 bases and J by 5 bases, with 11 bases between them. The CDR3 spans 13 residues. The germline V gene encodes CDR1 SGHNT and CDR2 YYREEE (reference sequence). The CDR3 DNA sequence: TGTGCCAGCAGCTTTAATCCAGGGGACGAGCAGTACTTC. Its translation is CASSFNPGDEQYF.

The chain couples TRBV20-1 to TRBJ2-5; D tentatively fits TRBD1 or TRBD2 (5 bases each). Trimming took 3 bases from V and 5 from J, leaving 19 bases between them. The germline gives CDR1 DFQATT, CDR2 SNEGSKA (reference sequence). The CDR3 sequence is 15 residues long. The CDR3 loop is CSASRRVRVLETQYF. In DNA, the CDR3 is TGCAGTGCTAGTCGCAGGGTGAGGGTTTTGGAGACCCAGTACTTC.

V and J are TRBV7-8 and TRBJ2-1; 9 bases are shared with TRBD1. This CDR3 has 15 amino acids. Germline CDR1 SGHVS, CDR2 FQNEAQ. The V and J ends lost 4 bases and 7 bases, in that order; junction bases with no gene match: 8. The chain's CDR3 is CASSSGTGIPNEQFF. For the CDR3, the DNA is TGTGCCAGCAGCTCCGGGACAGGGATCCCTAATGAGCAGTTCTTC.

This clonotype was seen many times. The chain combines TRBV20-1 with TRBJ2-1, with 12 bases fitting TRBD2. The CDR3 covers 18 residues. The V and J ends lost 3 bases and 0 bases, in that order; junction bases with no gene match: 9. Germline V CDR1 and CDR2: DFQATT, SNEGSKA (reference sequence). CDR3 bases: TGCAGTGCTAGCCGTTCTAGCGGGGGGGTCCGCTCCTACAATGAGCAGTTCTTC. This translates into CSASRSSGGVRSYNEQFF.

The CDR3 loop is CSARDLAGAKSYNEQFF. As DNA, the CDR3 is TGCAGTGCTAGAGATCTCGCGGGGGCCAAATCCTACAATGAGCAGTTCTTC. This chain connects TRBV20-1 to TRBJ2-1, with D perhaps TRBD2 (7 bases). The CDR3 is made up of 17 amino acids. Trimming left V 0 bases short and J 1 base short, with 16 bases between. The germline V gene encodes CDR1 DFQATT and CDR2 SNEGSKA (reference sequence).

This clonotype was detected many times. This rearrangement joins TRBV29-1 to TRBJ2-1; 12 bases map to TRBD2. From germline, CDR1 is SQVTM and CDR2 ANQGSEA. The CDR3 runs 16 residues. Trimming cost V 4 bases and J 8 bases; bases outside gene matches: 12. The CDR3 region is CSVVVTSGGLLDEQFF. Here the CDR3 DNA reads TGCAGCGTTGTGGTGACTAGCGGGGGCCTACTGGATGAGCAGTTCTTC.

This chain connects TRBV7-6 to TRBJ2-1; 8 positions agree with TRBD2. This CDR3 is built from 16 residues. The junction had 5 bases not matched to a gene; V was cut back by 1 base and J by 3 bases. Germline-derived CDR1 and CDR2 are SGHVS and FNYEAQ. The CDR3 region is CASSLGEAGDYNEQFF. CDR3 DNA: TGTGCCAGCAGCTTAGGGGAAGCGGGGGACTACAATGAGCAGTTCTTC.

At least ten counts were recorded for this clonotype. This chain joins TRBV25-1 and TRBJ2-5, with TRBD1 as a possible D gene (6 bases). The V end was cut by 4 bases, the J end by 0 bases, with 12 bases between. The germline CDR1 and CDR2 sequences are MGHDK and SYGVNS. The CDR3 runs to 15 residues. Written as DNA, the CDR3 is TGTGCCAGCAGTGCGACCGGGACATACCAAGAGACCCAGTACTTC. This codes for CASSATGTYQETQYF.

This clonotype was observed at least ten times. This rearrangement joins TRBV7-2 to TRBJ1-2, with D hard to call. The CDR3 extends over 13 amino acids. From germline, CDR1 is SGHTA and CDR2 FQGNSA. V gave up 3 bases and J gave up 3 bases, with 8 bases separating them. For the CDR3, the DNA is TGTGCCAGCAGCTTGTCCCCGGACTATGGCTACACCTTC. Its translation: CASSLSPDYGYTF. Full variable domain (outside the CDR3, taken from reference TRBV7-2 and TRBJ1-2): GAGVSQSPSNKVTEKGKDVELRCDPISGHTALYWYRQSLGQGLEFLIYFQGNSAPDKSGLPSDRFSAERTGGSVSTLTIQRTQQEDSAVYLCASSLSPDYGYTFGSGTRLTVV.

This clonotype was counted many times. V usage is TRBV6-1 and J usage is TRBJ2-7, with D hard to call. The CDR3 is made up of 16 amino acids. Germline values: CDR1 MNHNS, CDR2 SASEGT. V lost 2 bases to trimming and J lost 4 bases, with 18 bases between them. The CDR3: CASSESVGQQRYEQYV. The DNA of the CDR3 is TGTGCCAGCAGTGAATCTGTTGGGCAACAAAGGTACGAGCAGTACGTC.

The chain joins TRBV5-1 to TRBJ1-1, with D possibly matching TRBD1 (5 bases). Trimming shortened V by 3 bases and J by 1 base, and 13 bases separated the two germline ends. Germline-derived CDR1 and CDR2 are SGHRS and YFSETQ. The CDR3 extends over 15 amino acids. The CDR3 region is CASSSTGPANTEAFF. CDR3 sequence (DNA): TGCGCCAGCAGCTCCACGGGACCGGCGAACACTGAAGCTTTCTTT.

The chain combines TRBV20-1 with TRBJ1-4; 11 bases are shared with TRBD1. This CDR3 contains 18 residues. Trimming took 0 bases from V and 3 from J; bases not matched to a gene: 9. Germline V CDR1 and CDR2: DFQATT, SNEGSKA (reference sequence). Here the CDR3 reads CSARDLEDRGLANEKLFF. CDR3 coding DNA: TGCAGTGCTAGAGATCTCGAGGACAGGGGGCTGGCTAATGAAAAACTGTTTTTT.

This clonotype was counted a few times. V is TRBV5-1 and J is TRBJ1-2; 9 bases map to TRBD1. Losses at the gene ends were 1 base for V and 8 bases for J; bases not matched to a gene: 9. The CDR3 has 15 amino acids. The germline V gene encodes CDR1 SGHRS and CDR2 YFSETQ. The CDR3 nucleotides read TGCGCCAGCAGCTTGACGGGACAGGGAGGCGGCGGCTACACCTTC. Translation: CASSLTGQGGGGYTF.

This clonotype was found a few times. The chain recombines TRBV20-1 with TRBJ2-1; TRBD2 agrees at 7 bases. CDR3 length: 17 amino acids. V was clipped by 0 bases and J by 0 bases; unmatched bases: 8. Germline V gene lookup returns CDR1 DFQATT and CDR2 SNEGSKA (reference sequence). CDR3 DNA sequence: TGCAGTGCTAGAGATCGGAGCGGGGCCAGCTCCTACAATGAGCAGTTCTTC. It translates to CSARDRSGASSYNEQFF.

Ten or more counts support this clonotype. This CDR3 is CASSLVSGGAADTQYF. The CDR3 DNA follows: TGTGCCAGCAGCTTAGTTAGCGGGGGGGCGGCAGATACGCAGTATTTT. The genes are TRBV7-2 and TRBJ2-3, with 11 nucleotides matching TRBD2. The trim removed 1 base at V and 4 bases at J, leaving 4 bases unmatched. The CDR3 runs to 16 residues. Germline V gene data show CDR1 as SGHTA and CDR2 as FQGNSA.

The chain couples TRBV4-3 to TRBJ2-7; no firm D call. The CDR3 is 13 amino acids. CDR1 is LGHNA, CDR2 YSLEER, per germline. V lost 3 bases and J lost 4, with 10 bases in between. The CDR3 here is CASSQDIRYEQYF. The CDR3 bases are TGCGCCAGCAGCCAGGATATCCGATACGAGCAGTACTTC.

V gene TRBV5-1 combines with J gene TRBJ2-1, with TRBD2 matching over 8 bases. J gave up 3 bases and V 2 bases, and 4 bases lay outside the gene matches. Germline V lookup: CDR1 SGHRS, CDR2 YFSETQ. CDR3 length: 15 residues. CDR3 sequence: CASSFSGDIYNEQFF. CDR3 DNA sequence: TGCGCCAGCAGCTTTAGCGGGGATATCTACAATGAGCAGTTCTTC.

Of note for this clonotype: Relative to the germline gene, one junction end is altered; a read error may explain this. The chain joins TRBV20-1 to TRBJ2-1; 10 positions agree with TRBD2. This CDR3 contains 15 residues. CDR1 is DFQATT and CDR2 is SNEGSKA in the germline V gene (reference sequence). The CDR3 DNA reads TGCTGTGCTAGAGTAGCGGGGGGACCGAGTACTGAGCAGTTCTTC. Translating it yields CCARVAGGPSTEQFF.

The chain couples TRBV4-3 to TRBJ2-5; TRBD2 matches at 8 bases. J lost 5 bases, V lost 0 bases, and 11 bases had no gene match. This CDR3 is 17 amino acids long. Germline loops: CDR1 LGHNA, CDR2 YSLEER. As DNA, the CDR3 is TGCGCCAGCAGCCAAGATTGGGGGCGGGGGGCCTTTGAGACCCAGTACTTC. Protein sequence: CASSQDWGRGAFETQYF.

This clonotype was recorded many times. The chain links TRBV29-1 to TRBJ2-2; D assignment may be TRBD1 or TRBD2 (5 bases each). CDR1 is SQVTM and CDR2 is ANQGSEA in the germline V gene. V lost 4 bases, J lost 5 bases, and 8 bases lay in between. This CDR3 spans 12 amino acids. In nucleotides, the CDR3 is TGCAGCGTTGGGGGCGGGACCGGGGAGCTGTTTTTT. Its translation is CSVGGGTGELFF.